Listed below are T cell receptor beta chains from one sample, sequenced in a study of T cells in Graves' hyperthyroidism and ophthalmopathy. Each CDR3 protein gets one entry after TCRdb re-called the multiplex PCR reads with MiXCR. The repertoire holds about 200,000 distinct CDR3 sequences, about a sixth seen once, with roughly 55% in the top ten. Material: blood. Receptor source: a woman aged 45-59 years with Graves' hyperthyroidism. CDR3s leave out the opening cysteine and the closing phenylalanine or tryptophan.

TRBJ1-2	TRBV4-1	ASSQPLGQGAPNYGYT
TRBJ2-7	TRBV7-3	ASSFTGNYEQY
TRBJ1-2	TRBV19	ASSIGQSLDGYT
TRBJ2-7	TRBV3-1	ASSQGRARYEQY
TRBJ2-7	TRBV29-1	SAGIAGRYEQY
TRBJ2-2	TRBV15	ATRNHRGPTNTGELF
TRBJ1-6	TRBV5-4	ASSLYGIFTLH
TRBJ2-7	TRBV6-4	ASRGRGLEDYEQY
TRBJ2-5	TRBV7-8	ASSLRVSETQY
TRBJ2-1	TRBV20-1	SARTSGSSYNEQF
TRBJ2-3	TRBV3-1	ASSHQTSGSADTQY
TRBJ2-7	TRBV28	ASRSDRGYEQY
TRBJ2-3	TRBV5-1	ASSTGLAGGPTDTQY
TRBJ2-1	TRBV20-1	SASSGLAGAYNEQF
TRBJ1-1	TRBV7-9	ASSLTRKQNTEAF
TRBJ2-1	TRBV19	ASSIGSRGSYNEQF
TRBJ1-1	TRBV30	AWSTYGNTEAF
TRBJ1-3	TRBV19	ASSIGRFSSGNTIY
TRBJ1-2	TRBV6-1	ASNRDREDT
TRBJ2-1	TRBV20-1	SARDYTSGLRNEQF
TRBJ1-1	TRBV7-8	ASSSNQGSTEAF
TRBJ1-5	TRBV18	ASSPPQPQH
TRBJ1-2	TRBV4-2	ASSQDGRGDGYT
TRBJ1-2	TRBV20-1	SAGGQGGYGYT
TRBJ2-2	TRBV5-1	ASSLASGGGTGELF
TRBJ1-2	TRBV12-3/TRBV12-4	ASSSQQPVGGYT
TRBJ2-1	TRBV4-2	ASSLRAGGSPNNEQF
TRBJ1-1	TRBV6-5	ASSYSSWSLEAAEAF
TRBJ2-3	TRBV3-1	ASSPRLERTDTQY
TRBJ1-4	TRBV20-1	SARDQGEKLF
TRBJ1-1	TRBV30	AYLYSMNTEAF
TRBJ2-1	TRBV2	AGSGTSGRAGEQF
TRBJ2-5	TRBV12-3/TRBV12-4	ASSFRTMEETQY
TRBJ2-3	TRBV20-1	SASLASGRASDTQY
TRBJ2-5	TRBV24-1	ATSDFRAGETQY
TRBJ2-3	TRBV29-1	SVGAGIASTDTQY
TRBJ2-7	TRBV6-1	ASRPPSYEQY
TRBJ2-7	TRBV6-5	ASSYSWSGDSYEQY